The clone carrying this T cell receptor (beta chain) turned up a few times. The data were produced by immunoSEQ multiplex PCR, yet TCRdb's version contains in-frame clones alone and is incomplete. The repertoire holds more than 20,000 clones, with about 90% as singletons. These data belong to a study of blood T cell repertoires in COVID-19. With 2 bases removed from V and 0 bases from J, the gap between germline ends came to 11 bases. This CDR3 spans 16 amino acids. Germline-derived CDR1 and CDR2 are MNHEY and SVGEGT. Sample: peripheral blood. The gene calls are TRBV6-2 or TRBV6-3 and TRBJ1-5; D gene uncertain. The clonotype originates from a human donor in a cohort sampled during active COVID-19. The CDR3 loop is CASSYEQSYSNQPQHF. In DNA, the CDR3 is TGTGCCAGCAGTTACGAACAGAGCTATAGCAATCAGCCCCAGCATTTT.